This record looks at one T cell receptor (beta chain) sequence and its context. CDR1 and CDR2 from the germline V gene are MNHEY and SMNVEV (reference sequence). Deletions cut 5 bases from V and 9 bases from J, with 23 bases between. The CDR3 runs 17 residues. The source of the sample is a study of T-cell reconstitution after alpha-beta-depleted transplantation in children. Unique molecular identifiers were incorporated during preparation of the TCRbeta library. TCRdb passed the PCR reads through MiXCR, listing each CDR3 protein once. The top ten clones hold about 6% of a sample with some 200,000 distinct CDR3 sequences, 8% to 9.5% of them seen once.

The starting material was PBMCs from the stem cell graft donor, obtained from the stem cell graft. The TCR sequence derives from a human donor who donated a stem cell graft to a child with acute lymphoblastic leukemia. The chain carries TRBV27 and TRBJ1-6, with TRBD1 as a possible D gene (5 bases). The chain's CDR3 is CASSPRQSRIIGSPLHF. DNA for the CDR3: TGTGCCAGCAGTCCACGACAGTCACGTATAATTGGTTCACCCCTCCACTTT.